This TCR beta chain stems from a study of post-analysis software for immune sequencing data. Whole-study findings and limits: Controls had lower frequencies than patients of four or five TRBV segments, which included TRBV5-6, TRBV5-1 and TRBV20-1.

The TCR beta cDNA libraries carried unique molecular identifiers. A single record per CDR3 protein comes from TCRdb applying MiXCR to the PCR reads. This table holds about 380,000 distinct CDR3 sequences, 30% to 45% found once. This clonotype was seen more than once but under ten times. Its antigen is unidentified. The junction departs from the called germline gene at one end, perhaps through a read error. This CDR3 contains 17 residues. Germline loops: CDR1 SSHAT, CDR2 FNYEAQ (reference sequence). The receptor comes from a girl between 10 and 17 years old with multiple sclerosis. The chain employs TRBV7-7 and TRBJ2-6; 7 bases fit TRBD1. Sequencing was carried out using blood. The CDR3 DNA sequence: TGTGCTAGCAGCCCAGGGGACAGTATCTCTGGGGCCAACGTCCTGACTTTC. Protein sequence: CASSPGDSISGANVLTF.